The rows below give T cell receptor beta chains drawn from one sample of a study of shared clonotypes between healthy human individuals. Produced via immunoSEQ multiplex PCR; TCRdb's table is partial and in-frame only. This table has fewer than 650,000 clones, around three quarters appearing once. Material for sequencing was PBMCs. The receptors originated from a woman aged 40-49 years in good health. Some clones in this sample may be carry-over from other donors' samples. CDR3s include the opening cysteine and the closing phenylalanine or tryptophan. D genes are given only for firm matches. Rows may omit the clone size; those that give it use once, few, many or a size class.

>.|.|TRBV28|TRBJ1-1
CASSPPLQGNTEAFF
TGTGCCAGCAGTCCCCCTTTACAGGGGAACACTGAAGCTTTCTTT
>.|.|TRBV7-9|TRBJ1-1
CASSFAGPMNTEAFF
TGTGCCAGCAGCTTTGCAGGGCCGATGAACACTGAAGCTTTCTTT
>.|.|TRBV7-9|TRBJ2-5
CASSLGSLASETQYF
TGTGCCAGCAGCTTAGGGTCACTAGCCTCAGAGACCCAGTACTTC
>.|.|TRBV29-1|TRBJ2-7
CSVLLGTPYEQYF
TGCAGCGTCCTCCTCGGGACTCCCTACGAGCAGTACTTC
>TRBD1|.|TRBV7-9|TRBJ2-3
CASSHPDRADTQYF
TGTGCCAGCAGCCACCCAGACAGGGCAGATACGCAGTATTTT
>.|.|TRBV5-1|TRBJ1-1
CASSLEANTEAFF
TGCGCCAGCAGCTTGGAGGCAAACACTGAAGCTTTCTTT
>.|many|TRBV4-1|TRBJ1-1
CASSQGVGPGRMNTEAFF
TGCGCCAGCAGCCAAGGGGTTGGTCCTGGGAGGATGAACACTGAAGCTTTCTTT
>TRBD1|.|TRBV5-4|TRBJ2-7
CASSPTGTASHEQYF
TGTGCCAGCAGCCCTACCGGGACAGCGAGTCACGAGCAGTACTTC
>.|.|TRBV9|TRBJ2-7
CASSVTPPAEITYEQYF
TGTGCCAGCAGCGTAACTCCCCCGGCGGAGATCACCTACGAGCAGTACTTC
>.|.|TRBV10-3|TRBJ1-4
CATVDRPHEKLFF
TGTGCCACCGTAGACAGGCCTCATGAAAAACTGTTTTTT
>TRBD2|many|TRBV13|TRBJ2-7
CASSPGLAGPSYEQYF
TGTGCCAGCAGCCCGGGACTAGCGGGACCAAGCTACGAGCAGTACTTC
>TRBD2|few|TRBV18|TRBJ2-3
CASSPPTSGITDTQYF
TGTGCCAGCTCACCCCCGACTAGCGGGATCACAGATACGCAGTATTTT
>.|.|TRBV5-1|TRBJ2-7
CASSSLLAYEQYF
TGCGCCAGCAGCTCCCTTTTGGCCTACGAGCAGTACTTC
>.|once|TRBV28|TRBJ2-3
CASSSGVADTQYF
TGTGCCAGCAGTTCCGGGGTAGCAGATACGCAGTATTTT
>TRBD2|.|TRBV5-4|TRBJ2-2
CASSRSSGRAGGELFF
TGTGCCAGCAGCAGGTCTAGCGGGAGGGCCGGCGGGGAGCTGTTTTTT
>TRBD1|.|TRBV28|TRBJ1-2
CASSPSAGQAFYGYTF
TGTGCCAGCAGCCCATCGGCGGGACAGGCCTTCTATGGCTACACCTTC
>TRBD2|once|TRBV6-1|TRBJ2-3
CASSEGRLAGYTDTQYF
TGTGCCAGCAGTGAAGGACGGCTAGCGGGGTACACAGATACGCAGTATTTT
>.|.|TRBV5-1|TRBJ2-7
CASSPGWSTRGSYEQYF
TGCGCCAGCAGCCCCGGGTGGTCGACGCGGGGCTCCTACGAGCAGTACTTC
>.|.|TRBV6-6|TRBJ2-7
CASLGTGGYEQYF
TGTGCCAGCCTCGGTACAGGAGGTTACGAGCAGTACTTC
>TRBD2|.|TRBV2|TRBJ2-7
CASMWGEGSNYEQYF
TGTGCCAGCATGTGGGGGGAGGGGAGTAACTACGAGCAGTACTTC
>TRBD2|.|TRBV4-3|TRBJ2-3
CASSQEESGSMADTQYF
TGCGCCAGCAGCCAAGAAGAAAGCGGGAGTATGGCAGATACGCAGTATTTT
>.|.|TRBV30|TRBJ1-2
CAWSGPYGYTF
TGTGCCTGGAGTGGGCCCTATGGCTACACCTTC
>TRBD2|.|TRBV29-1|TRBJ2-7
CSVDGLAGGATYEQYF
TGCAGCGTTGATGGACTAGCGGGAGGGGCAACCTACGAGCAGTACTTC
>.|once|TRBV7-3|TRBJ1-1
CASSLPGGAAFF
TGTGCCAGCAGCTTACCCGGTGGGGCAGCTTTCTTT